One and the same sample provided the 10 T cell receptor beta chains below, sequenced in a study of blood T cell repertoires in COVID-19. Sequenced by immunoSEQ multiplex PCR; TCRdb stores in-frame clones only, minus some. The sample contains 95,000 to 100,000 clones, roughly nine tenths of which appear only once. Sequenced: peripheral blood. The receptor source for this set is a man aged 50-60 years with acute or convalescent COVID-19.

The chain uses TRBV29-1 and TRBJ2-4, with D possibly being TRBD2 (6 bases). This CDR3 has 13 residues. Germline V lookup: CDR1 SQVTM, CDR2 ANQGSEA. V dropped 4 bases and J dropped 1 base, with 8 bases sitting between them. The CDR3 sequence is CSVAGLAKNIQYF. In DNA, the CDR3 is TGCAGCGTTGCGGGACTGGCCAAAAACATTCAGTACTTC.

The rearrangement uses TRBV4-3 and TRBJ1-1; 7 bases line up with TRBD1. Losses at the gene ends were 0 bases for V and 4 bases for J; bases not matched to a gene: 5. The germline V gene encodes CDR1 LGHNA and CDR2 YSLEER. The CDR3 runs 15 residues. CDR3 in DNA: TGCGCCAGCAGCCAAGAAACAGGGGAAGGCACTGAAGCTTTCTTT. As protein: CASSQETGEGTEAFF.

The chain carries TRBV19 and TRBJ1-1, with a possible D match to TRBD1 (6 bases). The CDR3 is made up of 14 amino acids. Germline V gene lookup returns CDR1 LNHDA and CDR2 SQIVND (reference sequence). With 2 bases removed from V and 1 base from J, the gap between germline ends came to 8 bases. CDR3 residues: CASSIPTGNTEAFF. CDR3 nucleotide sequence: TGTGCCAGTAGTATACCGACAGGGAACACTGAAGCTTTCTTT.

The genes are TRBV7-8 and TRBJ2-7; TRBD1 might be the D (6 bases). Between the trimmed V and J ends, which lost 2 bases and 1 base, there was a span of 15 bases. This CDR3 region has 16 residues. CDR1 is SGHVS, CDR2 FQNEAQ, per germline. The chain's CDR3 is CASSLYSAGASYEQYF. CDR3 sequence (DNA): TGTGCCAGCAGCTTATATAGTGCAGGGGCTTCCTACGAGCAGTACTTC.

This chain connects TRBV5-1 to TRBJ2-7; TRBD1 matches 9 bases. Germline CDR1 SGHRS, CDR2 YFSETQ. Losses at the gene ends were 5 bases for V and 7 bases for J; bases not matched to a gene: 10. This CDR3 region has 14 residues. CDR3 loop: CASRRTGALYEQYF. DNA for the CDR3: TGCGCCAGCAGACGGACAGGGGCTTTGTATGAGCAGTACTTC.

The chain is built from TRBV10-3 and TRBJ2-1, with D possibly matching TRBD2 (6 bases). The ends were cut back, 0 bases at V and 2 bases at J, with 8 bases in the middle. The germline V gene has CDR1 ENHRY and CDR2 SYGVKD. The CDR3 has 15 amino acids. This chain's CDR3 is CAISESGGTYNEQFF. In DNA, the CDR3 is TGTGCCATCAGTGAGTCTGGGGGGACCTACAATGAGCAGTTCTTC.

The chain joins TRBV5-5 to TRBJ2-6, with a weak D call TRBD1 (5 bases). Germline CDR1 and CDR2: SGHKS and YYEKEE (reference sequence). Trimming pared 0 bases from V and 0 bases from J, leaving 13 bases between. The CDR3 covers 18 residues. CDR3 sequence (DNA): TGTGCCAGCAGCTTGGTAAGGGGTCCAAGCTCTGGGGCCAACGTCCTGACTTTC. Translated, it gives CASSLVRGPSSGANVLTF. Together with reference TRBV5-5 and TRBJ2-6, the CDR3 gives the full variable domain: DAGVTQSPTHLIKTRGQQVTLRCSPISGHKSVSWYQQVLGQGPQFIFQYYEKEERGRGNFPDRFSARQFPNYSSELNVNALLLGDSALYLCASSLVRGPSSGANVLTFGAGSRLTVL.

This sequence joins TRBV7-8 and TRBJ1-3, with D unclear. Per the germline V gene, CDR1 is SGHVS and CDR2 is FQNEAQ. The CDR3 runs to 17 residues. Trimming pared 4 bases from V and 2 bases from J, leaving 18 bases between. The CDR3 sequence is CASSSKPTRGTGNTIYF. The CDR3 DNA is TGTGCCAGCAGCTCGAAACCAACGCGGGGTACTGGAAACACCATATATTTT.

The chain joins TRBV4-2 to TRBJ1-6; no reliable D call. The germline V gene has CDR1 LGHNA and CDR2 YNFKEQ. The CDR3 spans 15 residues. V was trimmed by 0 bases and J by 6 bases, leaving 9 bases between them. The CDR3 DNA is TGTGCCAGCAGCCAAGACGCAGGTCCTAATTCACCCCTCCACTTT. It encodes CASSQDAGPNSPLHF.

This clone was counted once. The V gene is TRBV28, the J gene TRBJ1-1; 9 bases map to TRBD1. This CDR3 comprises 14 residues. CDR1 is MDHEN, CDR2 SYDVKM, per germline. Germline trimming cut 8 bases from V and 3 bases from J; bases unmatched to any gene: 7. Written as DNA, the CDR3 is TGTGCCAGCCGATACAGGGGGCGAGACACTGAAGCTTTCTTT. It encodes CASRYRGRDTEAFF.